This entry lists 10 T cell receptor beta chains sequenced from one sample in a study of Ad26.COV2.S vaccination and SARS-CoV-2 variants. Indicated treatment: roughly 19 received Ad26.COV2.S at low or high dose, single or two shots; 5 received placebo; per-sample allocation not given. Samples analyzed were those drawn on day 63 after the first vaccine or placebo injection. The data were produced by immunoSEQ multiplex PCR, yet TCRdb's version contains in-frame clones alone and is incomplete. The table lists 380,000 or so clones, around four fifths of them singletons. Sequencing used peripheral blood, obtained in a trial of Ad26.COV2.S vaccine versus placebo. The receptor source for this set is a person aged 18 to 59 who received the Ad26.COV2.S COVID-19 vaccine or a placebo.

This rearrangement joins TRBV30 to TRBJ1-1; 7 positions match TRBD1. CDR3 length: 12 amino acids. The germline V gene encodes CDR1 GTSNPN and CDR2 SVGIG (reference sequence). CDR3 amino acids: CARGRGRTEAFF. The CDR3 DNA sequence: TGTGCACGGGGAAGGGGGCGAACTGAAGCTTTCTTT.

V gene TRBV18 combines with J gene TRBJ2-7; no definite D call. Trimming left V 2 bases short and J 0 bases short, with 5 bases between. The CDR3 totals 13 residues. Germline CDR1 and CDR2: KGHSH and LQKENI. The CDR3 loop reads CASSPYSSYEQYF. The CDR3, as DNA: TGTGCCAGCTCACCATACAGCTCCTACGAGCAGTACTTC. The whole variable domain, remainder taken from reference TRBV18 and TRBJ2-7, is NAGVMQNPRHLVRRRGQEARLRCSPMKGHSHVYWYRQLPEEGLKFMVYLQKENIIDESGMPKERFSAEFPKEGPSILRIQQVVRGDSAAYFCASSPYSSYEQYFGPGTRLTVT.

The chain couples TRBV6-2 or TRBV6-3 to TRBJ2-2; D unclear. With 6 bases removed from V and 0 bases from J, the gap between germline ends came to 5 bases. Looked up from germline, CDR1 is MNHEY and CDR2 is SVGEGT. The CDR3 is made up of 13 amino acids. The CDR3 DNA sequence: TGTGCCAGCAGCTATGCGAACACCGGGGAGCTGTTTTTT. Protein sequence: CASSYANTGELFF.

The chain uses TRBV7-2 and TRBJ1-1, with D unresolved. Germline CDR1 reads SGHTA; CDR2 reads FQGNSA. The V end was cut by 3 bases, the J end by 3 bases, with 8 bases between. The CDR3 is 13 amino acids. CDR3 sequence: CASSFTDYTEAFF. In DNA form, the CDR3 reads TGTGCCAGCAGCTTCACAGACTACACTGAAGCTTTCTTT.

CDR3 amino acids: CASSLTGPQPQHF. The CDR3 region has the DNA TGTGCCAGCAGTCTCACAGGGCCTCAGCCCCAGCATTTT. The J gene is TRBJ1-5, the V gene TRBV7-2, with a possible D match to TRBD1 (6 bases). There are 13 residues in the CDR3. Trimming took 6 bases from V and 6 from J, leaving 12 bases between them. Germline CDR1 and CDR2: SGHTA and FQGNSA.

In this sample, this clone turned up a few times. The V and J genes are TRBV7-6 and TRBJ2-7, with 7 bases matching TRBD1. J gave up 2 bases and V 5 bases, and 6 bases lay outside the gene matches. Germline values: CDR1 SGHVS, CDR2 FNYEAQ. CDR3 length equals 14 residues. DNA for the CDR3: TGTGCCAGCAGCCTACAGGGGTCTCCCTACGAGCAGTACTTC. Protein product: CASSLQGSPYEQYF.

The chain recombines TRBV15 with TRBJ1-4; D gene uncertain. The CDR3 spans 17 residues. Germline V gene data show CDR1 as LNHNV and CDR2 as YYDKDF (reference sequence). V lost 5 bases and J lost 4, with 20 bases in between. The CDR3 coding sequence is TGTGCCACCAGCCTCGGTTCTGCGGGGATTCTTAATGAAAAACTGTTTTTT. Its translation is CATSLGSAGILNEKLFF.

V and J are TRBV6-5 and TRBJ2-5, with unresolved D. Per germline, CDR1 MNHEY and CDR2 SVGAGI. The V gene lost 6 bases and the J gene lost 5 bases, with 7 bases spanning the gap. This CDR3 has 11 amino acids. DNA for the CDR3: TGTGCCAGCAGGATACTGGAGACCCAGTACTTC. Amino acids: CASRILETQYF.

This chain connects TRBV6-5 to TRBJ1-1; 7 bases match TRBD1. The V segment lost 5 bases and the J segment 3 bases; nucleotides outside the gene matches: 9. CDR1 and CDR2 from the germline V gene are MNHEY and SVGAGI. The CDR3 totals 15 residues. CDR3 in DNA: TGTGCCAGCAGTACCAGGGGGACAGTATACACTGAAGCTTTCTTT. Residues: CASSTRGTVYTEAFF.

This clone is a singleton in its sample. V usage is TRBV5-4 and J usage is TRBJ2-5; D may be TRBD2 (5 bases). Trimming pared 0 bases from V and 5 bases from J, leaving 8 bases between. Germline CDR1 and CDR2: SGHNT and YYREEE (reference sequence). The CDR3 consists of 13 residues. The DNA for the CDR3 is TGTGCCAGCAGCTTGGGCGGGTATGAGACCCAGTACTTC. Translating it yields CASSLGGYETQYF.